This T cell receptor beta chain was sequenced during a study of blood T cell repertoires in COVID-19. Overall study: Sample material is recorded as cDNA or gDNA derived from T cells, B-cell-depleted T cells, or PBMCs.

The V and J ends lost 4 bases and 0 bases, in that order; junction bases with no gene match: 2. The V gene's germline CDR1 is KGHSH and CDR2 LQKENI. The CDR3 runs 15 residues. Methods used by the authors: It was from reference gene primer amplification that nucleated cell counts were estimated. Measured with immunoSEQ multiplex PCR; TCRdb has only the in-frame clones, and not every one. That table supplies the V and J calls and clone size; D and trimming were determined from the DNA. This table holds over 350,000 clones, approximately 87% found once. Participant reports of clinical history set cohort assignment.

The clonotype was recovered from a woman in her thirties with acute COVID-19. V usage is TRBV18 and J usage is TRBJ2-3; 9 bases fit TRBD2. Sequenced input: PBMCs or T cells enriched from blood (not recorded which). DNA of the CDR3: TGTGCCAGCTCACAGCTAGCGGGAAGCACAGATACGCAGTATTTT. Translating it yields CASSQLAGSTDTQYF.